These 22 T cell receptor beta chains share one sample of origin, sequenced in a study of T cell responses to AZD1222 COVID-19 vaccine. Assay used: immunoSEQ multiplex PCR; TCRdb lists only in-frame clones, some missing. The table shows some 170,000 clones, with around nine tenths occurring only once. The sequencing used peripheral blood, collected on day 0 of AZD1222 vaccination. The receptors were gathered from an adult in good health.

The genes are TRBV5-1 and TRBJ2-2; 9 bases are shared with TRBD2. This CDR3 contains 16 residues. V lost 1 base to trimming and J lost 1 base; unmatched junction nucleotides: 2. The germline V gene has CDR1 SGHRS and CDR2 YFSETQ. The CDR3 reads CASSLLSGGNTGELFF. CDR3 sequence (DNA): TGCGCCAGCAGCTTGCTTAGCGGGGGGAACACCGGGGAGCTGTTTTTT.

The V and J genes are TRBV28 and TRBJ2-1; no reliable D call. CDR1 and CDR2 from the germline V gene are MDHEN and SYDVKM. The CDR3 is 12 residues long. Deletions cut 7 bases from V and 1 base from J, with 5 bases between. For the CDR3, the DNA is TGTGCCAGCACGGAGTCCTACAATGAGCAGTTCTTC. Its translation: CASTESYNEQFF.

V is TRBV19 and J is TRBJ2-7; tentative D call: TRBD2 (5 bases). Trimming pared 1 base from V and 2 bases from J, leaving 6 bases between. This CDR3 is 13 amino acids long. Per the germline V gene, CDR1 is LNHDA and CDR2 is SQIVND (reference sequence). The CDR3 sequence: CASSIGRTYEQYF. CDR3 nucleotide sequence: TGTGCCAGTAGTATAGGGAGGACCTACGAGCAGTACTTC.

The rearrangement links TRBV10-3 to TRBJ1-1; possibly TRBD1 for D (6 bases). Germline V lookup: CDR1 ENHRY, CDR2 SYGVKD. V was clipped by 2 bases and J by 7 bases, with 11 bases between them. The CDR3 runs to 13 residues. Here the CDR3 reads CAISERQEREAFF. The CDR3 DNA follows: TGTGCCATCAGTGAGCGACAGGAACGTGAAGCTTTCTTT.

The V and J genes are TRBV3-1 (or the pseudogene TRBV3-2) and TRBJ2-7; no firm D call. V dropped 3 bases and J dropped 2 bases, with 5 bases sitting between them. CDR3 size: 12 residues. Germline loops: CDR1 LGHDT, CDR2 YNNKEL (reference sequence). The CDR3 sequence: CASSQGTYEQYV. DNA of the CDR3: TGTGCCAGCAGCCAGGGGACCTACGAGCAGTACGTC.

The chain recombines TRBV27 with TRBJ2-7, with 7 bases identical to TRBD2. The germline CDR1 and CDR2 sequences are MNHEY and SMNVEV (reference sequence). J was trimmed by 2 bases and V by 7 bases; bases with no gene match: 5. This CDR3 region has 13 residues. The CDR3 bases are TGTGCCAGCAATCCGGCGGGAGCCTACGAGCAGTACTTC. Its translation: CASNPAGAYEQYF.

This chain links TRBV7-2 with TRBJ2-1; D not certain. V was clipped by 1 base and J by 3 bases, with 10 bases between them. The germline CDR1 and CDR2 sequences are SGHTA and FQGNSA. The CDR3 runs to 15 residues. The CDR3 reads CASSLGPQNYNEQFF. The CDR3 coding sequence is TGTGCCAGCAGCTTAGGTCCACAGAACTACAATGAGCAGTTCTTC.

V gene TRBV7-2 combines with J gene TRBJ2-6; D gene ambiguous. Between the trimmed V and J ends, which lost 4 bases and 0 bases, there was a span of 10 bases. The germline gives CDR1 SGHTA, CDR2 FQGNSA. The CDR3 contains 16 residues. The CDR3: CASSSLPASGANVLTF. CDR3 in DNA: TGTGCCAGCAGCTCCCTACCGGCCTCTGGGGCCAACGTCCTGACTTTC.

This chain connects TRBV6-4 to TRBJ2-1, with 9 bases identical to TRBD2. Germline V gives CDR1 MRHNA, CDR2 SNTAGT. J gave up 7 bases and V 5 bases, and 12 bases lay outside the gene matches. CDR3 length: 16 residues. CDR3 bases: TGTGCCAGCAGTAGTGCTGCTAGCGGGACTACTAATGAGCAGTTCTTC. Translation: CASSSAASGTTNEQFF.

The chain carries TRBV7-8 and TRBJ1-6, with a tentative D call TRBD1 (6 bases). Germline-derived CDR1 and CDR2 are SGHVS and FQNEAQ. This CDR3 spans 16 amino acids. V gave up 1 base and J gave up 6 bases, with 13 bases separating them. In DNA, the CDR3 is TGTGCCAGCAGCTTAGGTTCGGGGGCAGGTAATTCACCCCTCCACTTT. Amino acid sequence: CASSLGSGAGNSPLHF.

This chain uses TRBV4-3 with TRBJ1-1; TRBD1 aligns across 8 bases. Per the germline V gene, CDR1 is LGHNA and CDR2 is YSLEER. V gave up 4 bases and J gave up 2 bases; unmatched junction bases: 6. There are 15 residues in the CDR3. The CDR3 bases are TGCGCCAGCAGCCTAGGACAGGGTGGTAACACTGAAGCTTTCTTT. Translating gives CASSLGQGGNTEAFF.

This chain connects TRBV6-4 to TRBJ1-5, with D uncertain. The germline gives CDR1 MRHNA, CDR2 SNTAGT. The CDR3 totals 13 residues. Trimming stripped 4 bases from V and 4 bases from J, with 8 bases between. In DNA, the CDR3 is TGTGCCAGCAGTGCCTCGGAGAATCAGCCCCAGCATTTT. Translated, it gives CASSASENQPQHF.

In DNA form, the CDR3 reads TGTGCCAGCAGGCAGGGGGCGAACACCGGGGAGCTGTTTTTT. Translation: CASRQGANTGELFF. This chain uses TRBV6-5 with TRBJ2-2; 7 bases agree with TRBD1. V shed 6 bases and J 0 bases; nucleotides not matched to a gene: 1. The length of the CDR3 is 14 residues. CDR1 and CDR2 from the germline V gene are MNHEY and SVGAGI.

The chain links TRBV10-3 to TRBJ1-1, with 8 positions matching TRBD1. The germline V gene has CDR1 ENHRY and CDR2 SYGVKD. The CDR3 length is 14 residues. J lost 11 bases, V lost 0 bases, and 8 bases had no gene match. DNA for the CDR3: TGTGCCATCAGTGAGTCCGGCAGGGGGCTTAGGGCTTTCTTT. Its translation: CAISESGRGLRAFF.

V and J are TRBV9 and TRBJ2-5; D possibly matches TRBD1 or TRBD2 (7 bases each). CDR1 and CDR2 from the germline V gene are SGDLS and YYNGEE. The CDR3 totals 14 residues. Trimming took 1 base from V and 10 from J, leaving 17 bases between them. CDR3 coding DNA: TGTGCCAGCAGCGTAAGGGGAGGGGGCGAGGACCAGTACTTC. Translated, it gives CASSVRGGGEDQYF.

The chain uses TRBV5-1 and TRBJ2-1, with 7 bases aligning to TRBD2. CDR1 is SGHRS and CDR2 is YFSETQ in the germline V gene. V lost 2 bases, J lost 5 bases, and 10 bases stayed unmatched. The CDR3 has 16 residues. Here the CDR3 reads CASSFSGGSNHNEQFF. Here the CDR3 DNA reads TGCGCCAGCAGCTTTTCTGGCGGGAGCAACCACAATGAGCAGTTCTTC. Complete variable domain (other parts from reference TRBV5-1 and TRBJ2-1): KAGVTQTPRYLIKTRGQQVTLSCSPISGHRSVSWYQQTPGQGLQFLFEYFSETQRNKGNFPGRFSGRQFSNSRSEMNVSTLELGDSALYLCASSFSGGSNHNEQFFGPGTRLTVL.

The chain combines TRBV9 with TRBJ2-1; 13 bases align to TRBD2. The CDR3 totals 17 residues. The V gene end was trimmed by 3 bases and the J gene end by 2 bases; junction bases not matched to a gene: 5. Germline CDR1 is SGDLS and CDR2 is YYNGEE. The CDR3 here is CASSARLAGGPYNEQFF. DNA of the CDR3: TGTGCCAGCAGCGCAAGACTAGCGGGAGGTCCCTACAATGAGCAGTTCTTC.

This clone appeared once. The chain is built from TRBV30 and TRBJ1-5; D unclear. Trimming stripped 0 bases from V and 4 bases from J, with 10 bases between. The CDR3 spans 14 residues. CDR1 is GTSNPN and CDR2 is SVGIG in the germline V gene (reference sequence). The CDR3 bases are TGTGCCTGGAGTGTAGGAGGGTTTAATCAGCCCCAGCATTTT. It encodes CAWSVGGFNQPQHF. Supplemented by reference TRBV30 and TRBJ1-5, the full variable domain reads SQTIHQWPATLVQPVGSPLSLECTVEGTSNPNLYWYRQAAGRGLQLLFYSVGIGQISSEVPQNLSASRPQDRQFILSSKKLLLSDSGFYLCAWSVGGFNQPQHFGDGTRLSIL.

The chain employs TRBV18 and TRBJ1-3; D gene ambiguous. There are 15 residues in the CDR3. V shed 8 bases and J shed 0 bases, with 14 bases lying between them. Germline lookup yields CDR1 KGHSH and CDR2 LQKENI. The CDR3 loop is CASPGLGNSGNTIYF. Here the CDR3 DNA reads TGTGCCAGCCCGGGCCTGGGAAACTCTGGAAACACCATATATTTT.

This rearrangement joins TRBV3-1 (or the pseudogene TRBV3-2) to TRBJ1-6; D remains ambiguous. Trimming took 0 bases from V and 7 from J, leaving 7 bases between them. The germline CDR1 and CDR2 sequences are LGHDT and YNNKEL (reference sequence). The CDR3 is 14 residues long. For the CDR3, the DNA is TGTGCCAGCAGCCAAGAGACGGACAATTCACCCCTCCACTTT. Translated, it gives CASSQETDNSPLHF.

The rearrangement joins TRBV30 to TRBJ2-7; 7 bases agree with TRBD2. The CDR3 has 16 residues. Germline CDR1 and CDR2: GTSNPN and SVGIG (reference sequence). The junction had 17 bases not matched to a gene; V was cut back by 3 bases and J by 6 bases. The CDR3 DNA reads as TGTGCCTGGAGCCCCACGCCCGGACTAGGGTCGGTCGAGCAGTACTTC. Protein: CAWSPTPGLGSVEQYF.

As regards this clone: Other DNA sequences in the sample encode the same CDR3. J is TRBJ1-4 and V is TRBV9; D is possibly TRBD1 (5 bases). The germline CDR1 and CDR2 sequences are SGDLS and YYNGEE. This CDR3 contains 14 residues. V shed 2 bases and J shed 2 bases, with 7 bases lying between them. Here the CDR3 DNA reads TGTGCCAGCAGCGTCAGGGCCACTAATGAAAAACTGTTTTTT. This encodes CASSVRATNEKLFF.